The rows below give T cell receptor beta chains drawn from one sample of a study of neurological immune-mediated disorders. One entry per CDR3 protein results from TCRdb running MiXCR on the 5' RACE reads. The table has about 70,000 distinct CDR3 sequences, 4.8% seen once. The sample consisted of PBMCs. These TCRs come from a woman in her 70s with multiple sclerosis. Each CDR3 is given with its conserved first and last residue. The D gene is left open where the match is weak. Clone size is given for some rows only: seen once, a few or many times, or a class if the clone is expanded.

D gene: -
clone size: few
V gene: TRBV6-2/TRBV6-3
J gene: TRBJ2-1
CDR3 protein: CASSYRTNEQFF
CDR3 DNA: TGTGCCAGCAGTTACCGTACGAATGAGCAGTTCTTC

D gene: -
clone size: -
V gene: TRBV18
J gene: TRBJ1-5
CDR3 protein: CASSPQGQNQPQHF
CDR3 DNA: TGTGCCAGCTCACCACAGGGACAAAATCAGCCCCAGCATTTT

D gene: TRBD1
clone size: few
V gene: TRBV5-1
J gene: TRBJ1-2
CDR3 protein: CASSLDREYGYTF
CDR3 DNA: TGCGCCAGCAGCCTGGACAGGGAGTATGGCTACACCTTC

D gene: TRBD2
clone size: many
V gene: TRBV7-6
J gene: TRBJ2-7
CDR3 protein: CASSLGLAGSKEQYF
CDR3 DNA: TGTGCCAGCAGCTTAGGACTAGCGGGATCTAAGGAGCAGTACTTC

D gene: -
clone size: many
V gene: TRBV5-5
J gene: TRBJ1-1
CDR3 protein: CASQRHQNTEAFF
CDR3 DNA: TGTGCCAGCCAACGGCATCAGAACACTGAAGCTTTCTTT

D gene: -
clone size: few
V gene: TRBV20-1
J gene: TRBJ2-3
CDR3 protein: CSARTPSEKGADTQYF
CDR3 DNA: TGCAGTGCTAGAACCCCTAGCGAAAAAGGTGCAGATACGCAGTATTTT

D gene: -
clone size: medium-sized
V gene: TRBV12-3/TRBV12-4
J gene: TRBJ1-5
CDR3 protein: CASSLNGNQGQPQHF
CDR3 DNA: TGTGCCAGCAGTTTAAATGGGAACCAGGGTCAGCCCCAGCATTTT

D gene: -
clone size: many
V gene: TRBV6-5
J gene: TRBJ2-7
CDR3 protein: CASSYSYGITYEQYF
CDR3 DNA: TGTGCCAGCAGTTACTCTTACGGGATAACCTACGAGCAGTACTTC

D gene: -
clone size: many
V gene: TRBV9
J gene: TRBJ1-1
CDR3 protein: CASSVGQGLGTEAFF
CDR3 DNA: TGTGCCAGCAGCGTAGGTCAGGGCTTGGGCACTGAAGCTTTCTTT

D gene: -
clone size: many
V gene: TRBV12-3/TRBV12-4
J gene: TRBJ2-7
CDR3 protein: CASSLADRPWDEQYF
CDR3 DNA: TGTGCCAGCAGTTTAGCGGACCGGCCCTGGGACGAGCAGTACTTC

D gene: TRBD1
clone size: many
V gene: TRBV7-2
J gene: TRBJ1-4
CDR3 protein: CASSKDRLGEKLFF
CDR3 DNA: TGTGCCAGCAGCAAGGACAGGCTTGGTGAAAAACTGTTTTTT

D gene: TRBD2
clone size: many
V gene: TRBV7-7
J gene: TRBJ2-5
CDR3 protein: CASSQTSGWQETQYF
CDR3 DNA: TGTGCTAGCAGCCAGACTAGCGGGTGGCAAGAGACCCAGTACTTC

D gene: -
clone size: many
V gene: TRBV19
J gene: TRBJ1-1
CDR3 protein: CASSPGMNTEAFF
CDR3 DNA: TGTGCCAGTAGTCCGGGGATGAACACTGAAGCTTTCTTT

D gene: TRBD1
clone size: many
V gene: TRBV7-6
J gene: TRBJ2-5
CDR3 protein: CASSQSRGRQETQYF
CDR3 DNA: TGTGCCAGCAGCCAGTCCAGGGGGCGGCAAGAGACCCAGTACTTC

D gene: TRBD2
clone size: -
V gene: TRBV3-1
J gene: TRBJ2-7
CDR3 protein: CASSQLAGNYEQYF
CDR3 DNA: TGTGCCAGCAGCCAACTAGCGGGTAACTACGAGCAGTACTTC

D gene: -
clone size: few
V gene: TRBV4-3
J gene: TRBJ2-6
CDR3 protein: CASTWYASGANVLTF
CDR3 DNA: TGCGCCAGCACCTGGTACGCGTCTGGGGCCAACGTCCTGACTTTC

D gene: -
clone size: many
V gene: TRBV29-1
J gene: TRBJ1-1
CDR3 protein: CSVSPRGGAGGTEAFF
CDR3 DNA: TGCAGCGTTTCCCCTCGCGGGGGCGCGGGGGGCACTGAAGCTTTCTTT

D gene: -
clone size: many
V gene: TRBV12-3/TRBV12-4
J gene: TRBJ2-1
CDR3 protein: CASTEGSYNEQFF
CDR3 DNA: TGTGCCAGCACGGAGGGCTCCTACAATGAGCAGTTCTTC

D gene: -
clone size: -
V gene: TRBV5-1
J gene: TRBJ2-1
CDR3 protein: CASSRYIGDYNEQFF
CDR3 DNA: TGCGCCAGCAGCCGGTACATAGGGGACTACAATGAGCAGTTCTTC

D gene: -
clone size: many
V gene: TRBV30
J gene: TRBJ1-1
CDR3 protein: CAWRGRGRNTEAFF
CDR3 DNA: TGTGCCTGGAGGGGGAGAGGGCGGAACACTGAAGCTTTCTTT

D gene: -
clone size: many
V gene: TRBV7-9
J gene: TRBJ2-2
CDR3 protein: CASSFAGTNTGELFF
CDR3 DNA: TGTGCCAGCAGCTTCGCCGGGACGAACACCGGGGAGCTGTTTTTT

D gene: -
clone size: -
V gene: TRBV7-2
J gene: TRBJ2-3
CDR3 protein: CASSHSRERHTQYF
CDR3 DNA: TGTGCCAGCAGTCACTCCAGGGAGAGACATACGCAGTATTTT

D gene: TRBD2
clone size: many
V gene: TRBV10-2
J gene: TRBJ2-1
CDR3 protein: CASSKGTSGSDEQFF
CDR3 DNA: TGCGCCAGCAGCAAGGGGACTAGCGGGAGTGATGAGCAGTTCTTC

D gene: TRBD2
clone size: many
V gene: TRBV5-1
J gene: TRBJ2-7
CDR3 protein: CASRRLATYEQYF
CDR3 DNA: TGCGCCAGCAGGAGACTAGCTACCTACGAGCAGTACTTC

D gene: -
clone size: many
V gene: TRBV5-1
J gene: TRBJ2-1
CDR3 protein: CASSLVTFGTNEQFF
CDR3 DNA: TGCGCCAGCAGCTTGGTGACTTTTGGGACCAATGAGCAGTTCTTC

D gene: -
clone size: -
V gene: TRBV6-6
J gene: TRBJ1-6
CDR3 protein: CASKDGQSSSYNSPLHF
CDR3 DNA: TGTGCCAGCAAAGATGGACAGTCGAGCTCCTATAATTCACCCCTCCACTTT

D gene: -
clone size: many
V gene: TRBV21-1
J gene: TRBJ2-2
CDR3 protein: CASSPRGELFF
CDR3 DNA: TGTGCCAGCAGCCCCAGGGGGGAGCTGTTTTTT

D gene: -
clone size: many
V gene: TRBV20-1
J gene: TRBJ1-2
CDR3 protein: CSAYTQGYYGYTF
CDR3 DNA: TGCAGTGCTTATACACAGGGTTACTATGGCTACACCTTC

D gene: -
clone size: many
V gene: TRBV29-1
J gene: TRBJ1-2
CDR3 protein: CSVWGSRERSYGYTF
CDR3 DNA: TGCAGCGTTTGGGGCAGCAGGGAGAGATCGTATGGCTACACCTTC

D gene: TRBD2
clone size: many
V gene: TRBV20-1
J gene: TRBJ2-1
CDR3 protein: CSAASGSGYNEQFF
CDR3 DNA: TGCAGTGCTGCCAGCGGGAGCGGTTACAATGAGCAGTTCTTC

D gene: -
clone size: many
V gene: TRBV20-1
J gene: TRBJ1-1
CDR3 protein: CSARDLGRENTEAFF
CDR3 DNA: TGCAGTGCTAGAGATCTTGGCAGGGAAAACACTGAAGCTTTCTTT

D gene: -
clone size: many
V gene: TRBV4-3
J gene: TRBJ2-1
CDR3 protein: CASSRARGGRSSYNEQFF
CDR3 DNA: TGCGCCAGCAGCCGCGCCCGAGGCGGAAGGAGCTCCTACAATGAGCAGTTCTTC

D gene: TRBD2
clone size: -
V gene: TRBV4-3
J gene: TRBJ2-7
CDR3 protein: CASSQVPGGSYEQYF
CDR3 DNA: TGCGCCAGCAGCCAAGTTCCGGGAGGGTCCTACGAGCAGTACTTC

D gene: TRBD2
clone size: many
V gene: TRBV4-2
J gene: TRBJ2-7
CDR3 protein: CASSQEAPPVAGVSYEQYF
CDR3 DNA: TGTGCCAGCAGCCAAGAAGCCCCCCCTGTAGCGGGAGTTTCCTACGAGCAGTACTTC

D gene: -
clone size: many
V gene: TRBV5-1
J gene: TRBJ1-1
CDR3 protein: CASSPRTAPGRNTEAFF
CDR3 DNA: TGCGCCAGCAGCCCTCGGACAGCCCCAGGCCGGAACACTGAAGCTTTCTTT

D gene: -
clone size: -
V gene: TRBV20-1
J gene: TRBJ1-5
CDR3 protein: CSSKPEGGQPQHF
CDR3 DNA: TGCAGTTCAAAGCCGGAGGGTGGGCAGCCCCAGCATTTT

D gene: -
clone size: many
V gene: TRBV10-3
J gene: TRBJ2-7
CDR3 protein: CAIKKSSDSYEQYF
CDR3 DNA: TGTGCCATCAAAAAATCCAGTGACTCCTACGAGCAGTACTTC

D gene: TRBD1
clone size: many
V gene: TRBV9
J gene: TRBJ2-7
CDR3 protein: CASSVGTGGAYEQYF
CDR3 DNA: TGTGCCAGCAGCGTTGGGACAGGGGGCGCGTACGAGCAGTACTTC

D gene: TRBD1
clone size: few
V gene: TRBV18
J gene: TRBJ1-4
CDR3 protein: CASSPTGVEKLFF
CDR3 DNA: TGTGCCAGCTCACCAACAGGGGTGGAAAAACTGTTTTTT

D gene: TRBD2
clone size: many
V gene: TRBV5-1
J gene: TRBJ2-1
CDR3 protein: CASSFLNGRGDEQFF
CDR3 DNA: TGCGCCAGCAGCTTCCTAAACGGGAGGGGGGATGAGCAGTTCTTC

D gene: TRBD1
clone size: many
V gene: TRBV5-1
J gene: TRBJ1-2
CDR3 protein: CASSAGQGRGYTF
CDR3 DNA: TGCGCCAGCAGCGCCGGACAGGGAAGAGGCTACACCTTC

D gene: -
clone size: few
V gene: TRBV5-6
J gene: TRBJ2-1
CDR3 protein: CASSRYRVRGGVFSNEQFF
CDR3 DNA: TGTGCCAGCAGCCGATACAGGGTTCGAGGAGGGGTTTTTTCGAATGAGCAGTTCTTC

D gene: -
clone size: many
V gene: TRBV5-1
J gene: TRBJ2-5
CDR3 protein: CASSSGEWGGETQYF
CDR3 DNA: TGCGCCAGCAGCTCGGGCGAGTGGGGCGGAGAGACCCAGTACTTC

D gene: -
clone size: many
V gene: TRBV6-6
J gene: TRBJ2-6
CDR3 protein: CASSLDSSGANVLTF
CDR3 DNA: TGTGCCAGCAGTTTGGACAGCTCTGGGGCCAACGTCCTGACTTTC

D gene: -
clone size: -
V gene: TRBV6-2/TRBV6-3
J gene: TRBJ1-1
CDR3 protein: CASRVLGDTEAFF
CDR3 DNA: TGTGCCAGCAGAGTATTGGGGGATACTGAAGCTTTCTTT

D gene: TRBD2
clone size: -
V gene: TRBV5-1
J gene: TRBJ2-3
CDR3 protein: CASSLLVTSGTPDTQYF
CDR3 DNA: TGCGCCAGCAGCTTGCTAGTGACTAGCGGGACCCCAGATACGCAGTATTTT

D gene: TRBD1
clone size: many
V gene: TRBV5-1
J gene: TRBJ1-3
CDR3 protein: CASSPGGVGSGNTIYF
CDR3 DNA: TGCGCCAGCAGCCCAGGGGGCGTCGGGTCTGGAAACACCATATATTTT

D gene: -
clone size: -
V gene: TRBV5-1
J gene: TRBJ1-5
CDR3 protein: CASSRDGSKETQNF
CDR3 DNA: TGCGCCAGCAGCCGTGACGGATCCAAGGAGACCCAGAATTTT

D gene: TRBD2
clone size: many
V gene: TRBV4-1
J gene: TRBJ2-7
CDR3 protein: CASSQVGSGRYEQYF
CDR3 DNA: TGCGCCAGCAGCCAAGTTGGCAGCGGGAGGTACGAGCAGTACTTC

D gene: TRBD1
clone size: many
V gene: TRBV7-2
J gene: TRBJ1-1
CDR3 protein: CASSLRGAGGMNTEAFF
CDR3 DNA: TGTGCCAGCAGCCTACGCGGGGCAGGGGGAATGAACACTGAAGCTTTCTTT

D gene: -
clone size: many
V gene: TRBV5-1
J gene: TRBJ2-1
CDR3 protein: CASSLEGAGLYNEQFF
CDR3 DNA: TGCGCCAGCAGCTTGGAAGGGGCGGGGCTCTACAATGAGCAGTTCTTC

D gene: -
clone size: many
V gene: TRBV6-1
J gene: TRBJ1-2
CDR3 protein: CASSVWIPPLDGYTF
CDR3 DNA: TGTGCCAGCAGTGTTTGGATTCCCCCCTTAGATGGCTACACCTTC

D gene: -
clone size: many
V gene: TRBV5-1
J gene: TRBJ2-6
CDR3 protein: CASSFDSAGANVLTF
CDR3 DNA: TGCGCCAGCAGCTTTGACAGCGCTGGGGCCAACGTCCTGACTTTC

D gene: TRBD2
clone size: many
V gene: TRBV12-3/TRBV12-4
J gene: TRBJ2-7
CDR3 protein: CASRRDYHYEQYF
CDR3 DNA: TGTGCCAGCAGACGGGACTACCATTACGAGCAGTACTTC

D gene: -
clone size: many
V gene: TRBV15
J gene: TRBJ1-2
CDR3 protein: CATSRTRTDSSSNYGYTF
CDR3 DNA: TGTGCCACCAGCAGGACCCGTACGGACAGCTCATCTAACTATGGCTACACCTTC